This passage covers 8 T cell receptor beta chains from one sample sequenced in a study of cytomegalovirus exposure and HLA in healthy donors. The PCR employed 60 Vbeta primers together with 13 Jbeta primers. Only in-frame clones appear in the TCRdb table, and some are missing; sequencing was by immunoSEQ multiplex PCR. The repertoire holds roughly 150,000 clones, with just under 80% as singletons. The sequenced sample consisted of PBMCs. Every receptor here comes from a man aged 30-40 years in good health.

The V call is TRBV5-1, the J call TRBJ2-6, with TRBD1 identical over 7 bases. The V gene end was trimmed by 2 bases and the J gene end by 0 bases; junction bases not matched to a gene: 2. The germline V gene encodes CDR1 SGHRS and CDR2 YFSETQ. This CDR3 contains 16 residues. Written as DNA, the CDR3 is TGCGCCAGCAGCTTAGGGGGCACCTCTGGGGCCAACGTCCTGACTTTC. It translates to CASSLGGTSGANVLTF.

The chain couples TRBV4-1 to TRBJ2-1; TRBD2 agrees at 9 bases. This CDR3 has 15 amino acids. J gave up 2 bases and V 2 bases, and 1 base lay outside the gene matches. Germline V CDR1 and CDR2: MGHRA, YSYEKL. The CDR3 nucleotides read TGCGCCAGCAGCCAACTAGCGGGACCCTACAATGAGCAGTTCTTC. Its protein is CASSQLAGPYNEQFF.

The chain couples TRBV2 to TRBJ2-7; TRBD2 aligns across 9 bases. CDR1 and CDR2 (germline): SNHLY, FYNNEI. This CDR3 has 14 residues. V was clipped by 6 bases and J by 5 bases; unmatched bases: 8. CDR3 protein: CASRYSGRGHEQYF. CDR3 nucleotides: TGTGCCAGCAGGTATAGCGGGAGAGGGCACGAGCAGTACTTC.

The chain has TRBV5-4 and TRBJ2-1; TRBD1 aligns across 9 bases. In germline, CDR1 is SGHNT, CDR2 YYREEE (reference sequence). V dropped 2 bases and J dropped 8; count of bases not matched to a gene: 11. This CDR3 has 16 amino acids. CDR3 amino acids: CASSFQTGGHGDEQFF. CDR3 nucleotides: TGTGCCAGCAGCTTCCAGACAGGGGGGCACGGGGATGAGCAGTTCTTC.

This chain connects TRBV18 to TRBJ2-7; D unresolved. With 3 bases removed from V and 3 bases from J, the gap between germline ends came to 9 bases. Germline V gene lookup returns CDR1 KGHSH and CDR2 LQKENI. This CDR3 has 13 amino acids. The CDR3 is CASSPGEIYEQYF. DNA of the CDR3: TGTGCCAGCTCACCCGGAGAGATCTACGAGCAGTACTTC.

This clone was seen a single time. The V call is TRBV28, the J call TRBJ2-5; D gene uncertain. This CDR3 is built from 13 residues. Between the trimmed V and J ends, which lost 2 bases and 4 bases, there was a span of 8 bases. Germline V gives CDR1 MDHEN, CDR2 SYDVKM. The CDR3: CASSLNFRETQYF. Written as DNA, the CDR3 is TGTGCCAGCAGTTTAAATTTTCGAGAGACCCAGTACTTC.

This chain connects TRBV2 to TRBJ1-4; perhaps TRBD1 as D (5 bases). This CDR3 has 16 amino acids. Germline V gene sequence: CDR1 SNHLY, CDR2 FYNNEI. The V end lost 6 bases, the J end lost 8 bases, and 22 bases lay between the germline ends. The CDR3 DNA reads TGTGCCAGCAGAGGAACAGGACGGGGGGTGGTGGAAAAACTGTTTTTT. Its protein is CASRGTGRGVVEKLFF. Together with reference TRBV2 and TRBJ1-4, the CDR3 gives the full variable domain: EPEVTQTPSHQVTQMGQEVILRCVPISNHLYFYWYRQILGQKVEFLVSFYNNEISEKSEIFDDQFSVERPDGSNFTLKIRSTKLEDSAMYFCASRGTGRGVVEKLFFGSGTQLSVL.

The gene calls are TRBV7-3 and TRBJ2-1, with TRBD2 identical over 14 bases. The germline V gene encodes CDR1 SGHTA and CDR2 FQGTGA. The CDR3 sequence is 14 residues long. The trim removed 6 bases at V and 5 bases at J, leaving 0 bases unmatched. CDR3 protein: CASRGLAGDNEQFF. CDR3 in DNA: TGTGCCAGCAGGGGACTAGCGGGGGACAATGAGCAGTTCTTC.